These 27 T cell receptor beta chains came from one sample sequenced in a study of neurological immune-mediated disorders. In TCRdb, the 5' RACE reads were re-called with MiXCR into one record per CDR3 protein. The table includes roughly 25,000 distinct CDR3 sequences, roughly 7% detected once. Input material: PBMCs. Receptors were obtained from a woman aged 35 to 49 in good health.

In its sample, this clonotype was seen many times. The V call is TRBV20-1, the J call TRBJ2-1, with D maybe TRBD2 (5 bases). Trimming pared 3 bases from V and 4 bases from J, leaving 16 bases between. Per the germline V gene, CDR1 is DFQATT and CDR2 is SNEGSKA (reference sequence). This CDR3 has 15 residues. The CDR3, as DNA: TGCAGTGCTAGGGCGCTAGGTCCGGGATACAATGAGCAGTTCTTC. It encodes CSARALGPGYNEQFF.

At least ten counts were recorded for this clonotype. This chain joins TRBV6-1 and TRBJ1-1, with D maybe TRBD1 (6 bases). This CDR3 spans 18 amino acids. V was pared by 8 bases and J by 0 bases, with 25 bases between. Germline lookup yields CDR1 MNHNS and CDR2 SASEGT. The chain's CDR3 is CASVFRRDNSLMNTEAFF. The CDR3 region has the DNA TGTGCCAGCGTCTTTAGGAGGGACAACTCACTTATGAACACTGAAGCTTTCTTT.

This clonotype was recorded at least ten times. A much larger clone differs by one base, so this may be a read error. V usage is TRBV5-6 and J usage is TRBJ2-7; D might be TRBD1 (5 bases). V was shortened by 2 bases and J by 2 bases, with 20 bases between the two germline ends. CDR1 and CDR2 from the germline V gene are SGHDT and YYEEEE. This CDR3 region has 17 residues. In DNA form, the CDR3 reads TGTGCCAGCAGCTTTTCGAGTGTTCCAGGGCCGACCTACGAGCAGTACTTC. This gives the protein CASSFSSVPGPTYEQYF.

This clonotype was seen ten or more times. J is TRBJ1-1 and V is TRBV24-1, with D maybe TRBD1 (5 bases). The CDR3 extends over 12 amino acids. The germline gives CDR1 KGHDR, CDR2 SFDVKD. V was clipped by 12 bases and J by 0 bases, with 10 bases between them. CDR3 coding DNA: TGTGCCGCACGAGGGGTGAACACTGAAGCTTTCTTT. It is translated as CAARGVNTEAFF.

The chain joins TRBV28 to TRBJ2-7; no clear D. CDR3 length equals 12 residues. Germline-derived CDR1 and CDR2 are MDHEN and SYDVKM. Trimming removed 2 bases at V and 2 bases at J, with 4 bases between. The CDR3 DNA reads as TGTGCCAGCAGTTTAAATACCTACGAGCAGTACTTC. Its protein product is CASSLNTYEQYF. The full variable domain, completed using reference TRBV28 and TRBJ2-7, is DVKVTQSSRYLVKRTGEKVFLECVQDMDHENMFWYRQDPGLGLRLIYFSYDVKMKEKGDIPEGYSVSREKKERFSLILESASTNQTSMYLCASSLNTYEQYFGPGTRLTVT.

In this sample, this clonotype turned up many times. The rearrangement links TRBV5-8 to TRBJ2-7; no clear D gene. V shed 0 bases and J shed 6 bases, with 4 bases lying between them. Germline assignment: CDR1 SGHTS and CDR2 YDEGEE. The CDR3 has 11 residues. The CDR3 here is CASSLATEQYF. Here the CDR3 DNA reads TGTGCCAGCAGCTTGGCTACCGAGCAGTACTTC.

This clonotype was detected many times. The chain joins TRBV5-1 to TRBJ1-4; the D is unclear. V was pared by 4 bases and J by 0 bases, with 10 bases between. The CDR3 is 15 amino acids. Germline V gives CDR1 SGHRS, CDR2 YFSETQ. CDR3 sequence reads: CASSRDHATNEKLFF. The CDR3 DNA follows: TGCGCCAGCAGCCGAGATCATGCAACTAATGAAAAACTGTTTTTT.

Many counts were recorded for this clonotype. The chain has TRBV7-2 and TRBJ2-7; D is uncertain. The CDR3 runs to 17 residues. CDR1 is SGHTA and CDR2 is FQGNSA in the germline V gene. Trimming removed 1 base from V and 2 bases from J, with 18 bases in between. The CDR3 sequence is CASSLGSGPPGAYEQYF. The CDR3 DNA sequence: TGTGCCAGCAGCTTAGGCTCAGGTCCTCCTGGGGCCTACGAGCAGTACTTC.

This clonotype appeared many times. The chain couples TRBV20-1 to TRBJ2-7; 7 bases agree with TRBD2. CDR3 length equals 15 residues. In germline, CDR1 is DFQATT, CDR2 SNEGSKA (reference sequence). Trimming cost V 0 bases and J 0 bases; bases outside gene matches: 5. The CDR3 DNA sequence: TGCAGTGCTAGAGATCAGAAGCGGGGCTCCTACGAGCAGTACTTC. Translated: CSARDQKRGSYEQYF.

This clonotype has ten or more counts. As DNA, the CDR3 is TGTGCCAGCAGCTCCCGACTAGCGAAGCAAGAGACCCAGTACTTC. This translates into CASSSRLAKQETQYF. This chain connects TRBV13 to TRBJ2-5; 8 bases align to TRBD2. The CDR3 loop spans 15 amino acids. Germline V lookup: CDR1 PRHDT, CDR2 FYEKMQ (reference sequence). With 4 bases clipped from V and 2 bases from J, the junction kept 6 bases outside the gene matches.

This clonotype was observed at least ten times. This chain connects TRBV11-2 to TRBJ1-2; D gene ambiguous. V was pared by 1 base and J by 6 bases, with 12 bases between. This CDR3 spans 14 amino acids. Germline lookup yields CDR1 SGHAT and CDR2 FQNNGV. The CDR3 region has the DNA TGTGCCAGCAGCTTAGTTCCTGGACTGGATGGCTACACCTTC. Amino acids: CASSLVPGLDGYTF.

This clonotype came up many times. V and J are TRBV2 and TRBJ2-4; TRBD2 agrees at 8 bases. This CDR3 is 17 amino acids long. V lost 4 bases to trimming and J lost 3 bases; unmatched junction nucleotides: 11. Germline values: CDR1 SNHLY, CDR2 FYNNEI. CDR3: CASSVIAREGGKNIQYF. The CDR3 DNA sequence: TGTGCCAGCAGTGTGATAGCACGGGAGGGGGGCAAAAACATTCAGTACTTC.

This clonotype is termed medium-sized. The gene calls are TRBV5-1 and TRBJ2-3; a possible D gene is TRBD2 (5 bases). CDR3 length: 13 residues. With 4 bases removed from V and 3 bases from J, the gap between germline ends came to 9 bases. Germline lookup yields CDR1 SGHRS and CDR2 YFSETQ. The CDR3 bases are TGCGCCAGCAGCCGGAGGAATACAGATACGCAGTATTTT. It translates to CASSRRNTDTQYF.

This clonotype was recorded many times. The chain employs TRBV20-1 and TRBJ2-7; TRBD2 is a possible D gene (5 bases). The CDR3 contains 14 residues. Trimming pared 4 bases from V and 7 bases from J, leaving 20 bases between. Germline V gives CDR1 DFQATT, CDR2 SNEGSKA (reference sequence). CDR3: CSATVGGLVGEQYF. CDR3 DNA sequence: TGCAGTGCTACCGTCGGCGGGCTAGTAGGAGAGCAGTACTTC.

This clonotype showed up many times. The rearrangement uses TRBV5-1 and TRBJ2-1, with 12 bases aligning to TRBD1. The V gene end was trimmed by 4 bases and the J gene end by 8 bases; junction bases not matched to a gene: 10. Germline V gene lookup returns CDR1 SGHRS and CDR2 YFSETQ. This CDR3 is built from 16 residues. The CDR3 DNA sequence: TGCGCCAGCAGCCCCCTCCGTGGGACAGGGGGCGATGAGCAGTTCTTC. It translates to CASSPLRGTGGDEQFF.

In its sample, this clonotype was seen many times. This sequence joins TRBV5-1 and TRBJ2-7; 7 bases are a match to TRBD1. This CDR3 has 15 residues. Germline-derived CDR1 and CDR2 are SGHRS and YFSETQ. The V segment lost 1 base and the J segment 1 base; nucleotides outside the gene matches: 5. The CDR3 DNA is TGCGCCAGCAGCTTGACCCCGGGACAGTCCTACGAGCAGTACTTC. Protein: CASSLTPGQSYEQYF.

This clonotype has ten or more counts. The rearrangement links TRBV5-1 to TRBJ2-1; 12 bases agree with TRBD1. There are 15 residues in the CDR3. The trim removed 4 bases at V and 7 bases at J, leaving 6 bases unmatched. Germline V gene lookup returns CDR1 SGHRS and CDR2 YFSETQ. CDR3 DNA sequence: TGCGCCAGCAGCCAAGGGACAGGGGGCGCAAATGAGCAGTTCTTC. Translation: CASSQGTGGANEQFF. Full variable domain (rest looked up from reference TRBV5-1 and TRBJ2-1): KAGVTQTPRYLIKTRGQQVTLSCSPISGHRSVSWYQQTPGQGLQFLFEYFSETQRNKGNFPGRFSGRQFSNSRSEMNVSTLELGDSALYLCASSQGTGGANEQFFGPGTRLTVL.

This clonotype has at least ten counts. CDR3 loop: CSASPRGRGTEAFF. The CDR3 coding sequence is TGCAGTGCTAGTCCCCGGGGCCGGGGCACTGAAGCTTTCTTT. The chain joins TRBV20-1 to TRBJ1-1, with D possibly being TRBD1 (5 bases). Germline V gene data show CDR1 as DFQATT and CDR2 as SNEGSKA (reference sequence). Trimming shortened V by 3 bases and J by 4 bases, and 15 bases separated the two germline ends. This CDR3 is 14 amino acids long.

There are many counts of this clonotype. The chain carries TRBV28 and TRBJ2-7; D call uncertain. Germline V gives CDR1 MDHEN, CDR2 SYDVKM. CDR3 length: 13 amino acids. The ends were cut back, 2 bases at V and 6 bases at J, with 11 bases in the middle. CDR3 residues: CASSLPGASEQYF. The CDR3 nucleotides read TGTGCCAGCAGTTTACCGGGTGCGAGCGAGCAGTACTTC.

This clonotype was counted ten times or more. The chain uses TRBV20-1 and TRBJ2-5; D ambiguous. The CDR3 has 14 amino acids. The germline V and J ends were trimmed by 5 bases and 2 bases, with 15 bases remaining between them. The germline V gene has CDR1 DFQATT and CDR2 SNEGSKA (reference sequence). Here the CDR3 reads CSALDPEWQETQYF. CDR3 sequence (DNA): TGCAGTGCTCTGGACCCGGAGTGGCAAGAGACCCAGTACTTC.

This clonotype was seen ten or more times. The chain recombines TRBV6-6 with TRBJ2-1, with a tentative D call TRBD1 (6 bases). V lost 4 bases and J 12 bases, leaving 10 bases between the germline ends. In germline, CDR1 is MNHNY, CDR2 SVGAGI (reference sequence). This CDR3 is 11 amino acids long. The CDR3 protein is CASSSGTMQFF. In DNA form, the CDR3 reads TGTGCCAGCAGTTCCGGGACAATGCAGTTCTTC.

This clonotype appeared many times. The chain joins TRBV12-3 or TRBV12-4 to TRBJ2-2; the D call may be TRBD1 or TRBD2 (5 bases each). This CDR3 is built from 15 residues. V shed 3 bases and J shed 5 bases, with 13 bases lying between them. The CDR3 reads CASSLGTSLTGELFF. CDR3 sequence (DNA): TGTGCCAGCAGTTTGGGGACCTCTCTGACCGGGGAGCTGTTTTTT.

This clonotype occurred many times. The chain employs TRBV30 and TRBJ1-5; weak D call: TRBD1 (6 bases). Germline assignment: CDR1 GTSNPN and CDR2 SVGIG (reference sequence). Trimming removed 2 bases from V and 0 bases from J, with 8 bases in between. The CDR3 has 14 residues. CDR3 in DNA: TGTGCCTGGAGTCAGGGGAATAGCAATCAGCCCCAGCATTTT. Translated: CAWSQGNSNQPQHF.

There are many counts of this clonotype. V and J are TRBV5-1 and TRBJ2-1, with a possible D match to TRBD1 (6 bases). The CDR3 is made up of 15 amino acids. The germline V gene has CDR1 SGHRS and CDR2 YFSETQ. V was clipped by 1 base and J by 13 bases, with 21 bases between them. This chain's CDR3 is CASSLTGTGKDEQFF. CDR3 DNA: TGCGCCAGCAGCTTGACAGGGACGGGGAAGGACGAACAGTTCTTC.

In its sample, this clonotype was seen many times. The V call is TRBV20-1, the J call TRBJ2-2, with TRBD2 matching over 7 bases. CDR1 is DFQATT, CDR2 SNEGSKA, per germline (reference sequence). With V trimmed by 3 bases and J by 5 bases, 6 bases remained unmatched. The CDR3 spans 14 residues. The CDR3 sequence is CSASPGTITGELFF. CDR3 coding DNA: TGCAGTGCTAGTCCCGGGACTATAACCGGGGAGCTGTTTTTT.

This clonotype was counted ten times or more. The chain is built from TRBV7-2 and TRBJ1-1; possible D gene TRBD1, 5 bases. CDR1 SGHTA and CDR2 FQGNSA come from the germline V gene. CDR3 size: 13 residues. Trimming removed 8 bases at V and 1 base at J, with 11 bases between. The CDR3 protein is CASGVTANTEAFF. CDR3 nucleotide sequence: TGTGCCAGCGGGGTGACAGCGAACACTGAAGCTTTCTTT.

There are many counts of this clonotype. This chain joins TRBV6-6 and TRBJ1-5; D is possibly TRBD1 (6 bases). Per germline, CDR1 MNHNY and CDR2 SVGAGI (reference sequence). V lost 6 bases, J lost 3 bases, and 15 bases lay in between. The CDR3 runs to 15 residues. CDR3: CASSRGQNDNQPQHF. Here the CDR3 DNA reads TGTGCCAGCAGCCGCGGACAGAACGACAATCAGCCCCAGCATTTT.